This TCR beta chain originates from a study of blood T cell repertoires in COVID-19. About the study: Samples taken during acute and convalescent COVID-19 were collected in the United States, Italy and Spain. T cells, B-cell-depleted T cells, or PBMCs provided the cDNA or gDNA that served as material.

In the source study's methods: Counts of nucleated cells, estimated from reference gene primer amplification, were obtained. The method was immunoSEQ multiplex PCR; TCRdb's version includes in-frame clones alone and lacks a portion of them. The V and J calls and clone size were taken over from that table, and D and trimming were inferred from the DNA. The profile shows around 140,000 clones, about 89% of them singletons. Trimming stripped 3 bases from V and 1 base from J, with 3 bases between. CDR3 size: 12 residues. Germline V CDR1 and CDR2: SGHAT, FQNNGV. This clone was counted only a few times. Sequencing used peripheral blood. The chain has TRBV11-2 and TRBJ1-1; unclear D gene. The sequence was collected from a man over 45 with active COVID-19. The CDR3 DNA follows: TGTGCCAGCAGCTTCTCGAACACTGAAGCTTTCTTT. Translated, it gives CASSFSNTEAFF.